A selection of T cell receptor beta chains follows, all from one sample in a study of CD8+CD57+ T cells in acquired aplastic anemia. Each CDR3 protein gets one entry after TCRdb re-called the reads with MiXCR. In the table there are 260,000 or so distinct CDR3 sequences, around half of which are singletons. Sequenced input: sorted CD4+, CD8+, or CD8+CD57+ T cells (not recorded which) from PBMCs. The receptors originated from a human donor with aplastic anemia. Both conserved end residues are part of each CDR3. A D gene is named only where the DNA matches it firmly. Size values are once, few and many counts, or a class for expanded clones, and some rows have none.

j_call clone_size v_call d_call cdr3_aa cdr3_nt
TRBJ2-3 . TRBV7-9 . CASSLPRDTQYF TGTGCCAGCAGCTTACCTCGAGATACGCAGTATTTT
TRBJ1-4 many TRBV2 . CATQGNEKLFF TGTGCCACTCAGGGGAACGAAAAACTGTTTTTT
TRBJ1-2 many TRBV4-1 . CASSQVRSGVYYGYTF TGCGCCAGCAGCCAAGTAAGGTCAGGGGTTTACTATGGCTACACCTTC
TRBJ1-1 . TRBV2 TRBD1 CASSEGFDRGRYPTEAFF TGTGCCAGCAGTGAAGGGTTTGACAGGGGGCGCTATCCCACTGAAGCTTTCTTT
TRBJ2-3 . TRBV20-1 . CSATDPRKDTQYF TGCAGTGCGACAGACCCCCGGAAAGATACGCAGTATTTT
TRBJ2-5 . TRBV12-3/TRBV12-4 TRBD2 CASRRGEEETQHF TGTGCCAGCAGGCGGGGGGAGGAAGAGACCCAGCACTTC
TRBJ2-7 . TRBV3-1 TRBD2 CASSQDWGRGVSSYGQYF TGTGCCAGCAGCCAAGATTGGGGACGGGGGGTCTCCTCCTACGGGCAGTACTTC
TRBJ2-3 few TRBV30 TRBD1 CAWSPTGTGPDTQYF TGTGCCTGGAGTCCAACCGGGACAGGGCCGGATACGCAGTATTTT
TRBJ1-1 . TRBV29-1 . CSVVGGMNTEAFF TGCAGCGTTGTGGGGGGGATGAACACTGAAGCTTTCTTT
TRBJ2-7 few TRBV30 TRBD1 CAWSVGTGRYEQYF TGTGCCTGGAGTGTTGGGACAGGGAGGTACGAGCAGTACTTC
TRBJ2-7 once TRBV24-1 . CATSDARPYSGWGPYEQYF TGTGCCACCAGTGATGCCCGCCCCTATTCAGGGTGGGGGCCTTACGAGCAGTACTTC
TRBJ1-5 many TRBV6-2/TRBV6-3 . CASSYVNQPQHF TGTGCCAGCAGTTACGTCAATCAGCCCCAGCATTTT